One and the same sample provided the 23 T cell receptor beta chains below, sequenced in a study of shared clonotypes between healthy human individuals (dated by TCRdb to between 2020 and 2021). Libraries were prepared through the immunoSEQ multiplex PCR assay. In its TCRdb copy, this immuneACCESS table keeps in-frame sequences only and misses some clones. Where compared with another copy, unresolved V genes explain less than half of these, and the others have no known cause. For this sample there are nearly 1,000,000 clones; more than 75% appear just once. The ten largest clonotypes hold approximately 1.5% of the sample. The sample taken for sequencing was memory CD4+ T cells sorted from blood. The sample's cell subset or site, from its label and the paper: CD45RA-negative fraction. These TCRs come from a man aged 18-30 years in good health.

The chain joins TRBV6-6 to TRBJ2-5; 9 bases align to TRBD2. The V gene's germline CDR1 is MNHNY and CDR2 SVGAGI (reference sequence). The CDR3 is 12 amino acids. J lost 9 bases, V lost 8 bases, and 7 bases had no gene match. As DNA, the CDR3 is TGTGCCAGCGCCTTAGCGGGGGAGGCCCAGTACTTC. It is translated as CASALAGEAQYF.

V is TRBV19 and J is TRBJ1-1, with 7 bases that match TRBD1. The J segment lost 3 bases and the V segment lost 0 bases, leaving 4 bases of the junction unmatched. From germline, CDR1 is LNHDA and CDR2 SQIVND (reference sequence). The length of the CDR3 is 15 residues. DNA of the CDR3: TGTGCCAGTAGTATAGACAACAGGGGCTACACTGAAGCTTTCTTT. Protein product: CASSIDNRGYTEAFF.

Concerning this clone: The sample holds other DNA sequences that translate to the same CDR3. The chain links TRBV9 to TRBJ2-7; TRBD2 matches 8 bases. After removal of 0 bases from V and 1 base from J, the junction contained 3 bases not matched to a gene. Germline lookup yields CDR1 SGDLS and CDR2 YYNGEE. The CDR3 has 15 amino acids. The CDR3, as DNA: TGTGCCAGCAGCGTAGAGGCGGGGGGATCCTACGAGCAGTACTTC. It translates to CASSVEAGGSYEQYF.

This chain connects TRBV6-4 to TRBJ1-6; no reliable D call. The V end lost 8 bases, the J end lost 6 bases, and 11 bases lay between the germline ends. The germline V gene has CDR1 MRHNA and CDR2 SNTAGT. There are 13 residues in the CDR3. The CDR3 coding sequence is TGTGCCAGCGCAGGAGAAGCTAATTCACCCCTCCACTTT. Its protein product is CASAGEANSPLHF.

CDR3 coding DNA: TGTGCCAGCAGTCCGGGACAGGGGGCAAGTTCACCCCTCCACTTT. Translating gives CASSPGQGASSPLHF. The rearrangement links TRBV6-5 to TRBJ1-6; TRBD1 agrees at 12 bases. This CDR3 is built from 15 residues. Germline values: CDR1 MNHEY, CDR2 SVGAGI. V was clipped by 5 bases and J by 9 bases; unmatched bases: 5.

The genes are TRBV11-2 and TRBJ2-7, with no clear D. Germline loops: CDR1 SGHAT, CDR2 FQNNGV. There are 14 residues in the CDR3. V lost 5 bases to trimming and J lost 7 bases, with 18 bases between them. Written as DNA, the CDR3 is TGTGCCAGCAGCCCCGCCCAGGTCCTGGTAGAGCAGTACTTC. Protein sequence: CASSPAQVLVEQYF.

Of note for this clone: Other DNA sequences of this sample code for an identical CDR3. V and J are TRBV28 and TRBJ2-3; D ambiguous. CDR1 is MDHEN and CDR2 is SYDVKM in the germline V gene. Trimming stripped 7 bases from V and 0 bases from J, with 5 bases between. The CDR3 is made up of 12 amino acids. The chain's CDR3 is CASTTSTDTQYF. The DNA of the CDR3 is TGTGCCAGCACTACCAGCACAGATACGCAGTATTTT. The complete variable domain, with remaining parts taken from reference TRBV28 and TRBJ2-3, reads DVKVTQSSRYLVKRTGEKVFLECVQDMDHENMFWYRQDPGLGLRLIYFSYDVKMKEKGDIPEGYSVSREKKERFSLILESASTNQTSMYLCASTTSTDTQYFGPGTRLTVL.

In regard to this clone: A much larger clone sits a single nucleotide away, making a read error possible. The genes are TRBV7-2 and TRBJ1-5, with D perhaps TRBD1 (6 bases). V lost 4 bases, J lost 2 bases, and 12 bases lay in between. This CDR3 spans 15 amino acids. Per the germline V gene, CDR1 is SGHTA and CDR2 is FQGNSA. Here the CDR3 DNA reads TGTGCCAGCAGCTCCCAACAGGGAGGCAATCAGCCCCAGCATTTT. Amino acid sequence: CASSSQQGGNQPQHF.

This clone was seen more than once but under ten times. This chain links TRBV10-2 with TRBJ2-3; TRBD1 is a possible D gene (5 bases). The germline V and J ends were trimmed by 10 bases and 6 bases, with 11 bases remaining between them. This CDR3 spans 11 amino acids. The germline V gene encodes CDR1 WSHSY and CDR2 SAAADI. CDR3 region: CAISQADTQYF. CDR3 in DNA: TGCGCCATCTCACAGGCCGATACGCAGTATTTT.

The chain has TRBV4-1 and TRBJ2-1, with D possibly TRBD2 on 5 matching bases. Trimming removed 2 bases from V and 6 bases from J, with 20 bases in between. Looked up from germline, CDR1 is MGHRA and CDR2 is YSYEKL. This CDR3 spans 17 amino acids. CDR3 bases: TGCGCCAGCAGCCAACTAGCTCTACTCGCTACTCGCAATGAGCAGTTCTTC. It codes for CASSQLALLATRNEQFF.

The chain has TRBV19 and TRBJ2-7, with 7 bases that match TRBD1. V dropped 6 bases and J dropped 0; count of bases not matched to a gene: 5. The germline V gene has CDR1 LNHDA and CDR2 SQIVND (reference sequence). This CDR3 contains 14 residues. The CDR3 region is CASRNRDSSYEQYF. As DNA, the CDR3 is TGTGCCAGTAGAAACCGGGACAGCTCCTACGAGCAGTACTTC. The whole variable domain, remainder taken from reference TRBV19 and TRBJ2-7, is DGGITQSPKYLFRKEGQNVTLSCEQNLNHDAMYWYRQDPGQGLRLIYYSQIVNDFQKGDIAEGYSVSREKKESFPLTVTSAQKNPTAFYLCASRNRDSSYEQYFGPGTRLTVT.

This clone was detected only once. V is TRBV28 and J is TRBJ2-5, with D unresolved. V shed 7 bases and J shed 5 bases, with 8 bases lying between them. Germline V gives CDR1 MDHEN, CDR2 SYDVKM. The CDR3 sequence is 11 residues long. Written as DNA, the CDR3 is TGTGCCAGCATCCATAGGGAGACCCAGTACTTC. Protein: CASIHRETQYF. The full variable domain, completed using reference TRBV28 and TRBJ2-5, is DVKVTQSSRYLVKRTGEKVFLECVQDMDHENMFWYRQDPGLGLRLIYFSYDVKMKEKGDIPEGYSVSREKKERFSLILESASTNQTSMYLCASIHRETQYFGPGTRLLVL.

This rearrangement joins TRBV5-4 to TRBJ1-2; D not certain. Trimming removed 0 bases at V and 5 bases at J, with 8 bases between. The CDR3 extends over 13 amino acids. Per germline, CDR1 SGHNT and CDR2 YYREEE (reference sequence). CDR3 loop: CASSLVSQYGYTF. Here the CDR3 DNA reads TGTGCCAGCAGCTTGGTCAGTCAATATGGCTACACCTTC.

Concerning this clone itself: The same CDR3 arises from other DNA sequences in this sample as well. The CDR3 coding sequence is TGTGCCAGCAGCGTGGGACAGCAAGAGACCCAGTACTTC. This codes for CASSVGQQETQYF. V and J are TRBV9 and TRBJ2-5; TRBD1 matches at 7 bases. This CDR3 is 13 amino acids long. CDR1 SGDLS and CDR2 YYNGEE come from the germline V gene. The ends lost 2 bases at V and 2 bases at J; junction bases unmatched: 0.

This chain joins TRBV7-2 and TRBJ1-1; D is possibly TRBD1 (5 bases). V lost 2 bases and J 4 bases, leaving 11 bases between the germline ends. CDR1 is SGHTA, CDR2 FQGNSA, per germline. The CDR3 is made up of 14 amino acids. This CDR3 reads CASSLNLGGTEAFF. CDR3 bases: TGTGCCAGCAGCTTAAACCTCGGGGGCACTGAAGCTTTCTTT.

The V and J genes are TRBV28 and TRBJ1-4, with unresolved D. The CDR3 sequence is 13 residues long. V dropped 8 bases and J dropped 0 bases, with 7 bases sitting between them. Germline V gene sequence: CDR1 MDHEN, CDR2 SYDVKM. In DNA form, the CDR3 reads TGTGCCAGCCTTGACTCAACTAATGAAAAACTGTTTTTT. Amino acid sequence: CASLDSTNEKLFF.

The sample holds many counts of this clone. At the DNA level, this CDR3 is encoded by other sequences in the same sample as well. The gene calls are TRBV14 and TRBJ2-7; D possibly corresponds to TRBD1 (5 bases). V was pared by 4 bases and J by 1 base, with 11 bases between. Germline assignment: CDR1 SGHDN and CDR2 FVKESK. The CDR3 consists of 14 residues. CDR3 DNA sequence: TGTGCCAGCAGCCCTGAGACAGCTTCCTACGAGCAGTACTTC. Translating gives CASSPETASYEQYF.

The rearrangement uses TRBV5-4 and TRBJ1-1; possibly TRBD1 for D (6 bases). Trimming pared 3 bases from V and 5 bases from J, leaving 14 bases between. Germline V gene lookup returns CDR1 SGHNT and CDR2 YYREEE (reference sequence). This CDR3 spans 14 amino acids. The CDR3 DNA is TGTGCCAGCAGCTCCCTAGGGGGGAGTACTGAAGCTTTCTTT. Its translation is CASSSLGGSTEAFF.

This clone has a single count. The chain joins TRBV10-3 to TRBJ1-6, with D uncertain. Germline values: CDR1 ENHRY, CDR2 SYGVKD. The ends were cut back, 2 bases at V and 6 bases at J, with 11 bases in the middle. This CDR3 has 15 residues. DNA of the CDR3: TGTGCCATCAGTGAGCTAGGAATTGGTAATTCACCCCTCCACTTT. Protein sequence: CAISELGIGNSPLHF.

This rearrangement joins TRBV30 to TRBJ2-5; D remains ambiguous. CDR1 is GTSNPN and CDR2 is SVGIG in the germline V gene (reference sequence). The CDR3 has 12 residues. Trimming shortened V by 4 bases and J by 6 bases, and 12 bases separated the two germline ends. The CDR3, as DNA: TGTGCCTGGACAGTCAACAAGAAGACCCAGTACTTC. Amino acids: CAWTVNKKTQYF. Variable domain in full (rest from reference TRBV30 and TRBJ2-5): SQTIHQWPATLVQPVGSPLSLECTVEGTSNPNLYWYRQAAGRGLQLLFYSVGIGQISSEVPQNLSASRPQDRQFILSSKKLLLSDSGFYLCAWTVNKKTQYFGPGTRLLVL.

This clone came up once. The chain is built from TRBV27 and TRBJ1-1; 8 bases fit TRBD1. Per the germline V gene, CDR1 is MNHEY and CDR2 is SMNVEV (reference sequence). CDR3 size: 15 residues. Unmatched junction bases numbered 7, after V lost 6 bases and J lost 1 base. CDR3 residues: CASRPAGTGNTEAFF. CDR3 in DNA: TGTGCCAGCAGGCCCGCCGGGACAGGGAACACTGAAGCTTTCTTT.

The V gene is TRBV28, the J gene TRBJ2-5, with D possibly TRBD2 on 5 matching bases. The CDR3 spans 12 residues. V lost 5 bases to trimming and J lost 4 bases, with 8 bases between them. Germline CDR1 reads MDHEN; CDR2 reads SYDVKM. The CDR3 DNA follows: TGTGCCAGCAGTCGCGGGCGAGAGACCCAGTACTTC. This sequence encodes CASSRGRETQYF.

The V gene is TRBV7-2, the J gene TRBJ2-6, with 7 bases that match TRBD1. Per the germline V gene, CDR1 is SGHTA and CDR2 is FQGNSA. V shed 2 bases and J 0 bases; nucleotides not matched to a gene: 10. This CDR3 comprises 19 residues. In nucleotides, the CDR3 is TGTGCCAGCAGCTTAAGTGGGACAGCAGTACGCTCTGGGGCCAACGTCCTGACTTTC. This encodes CASSLSGTAVRSGANVLTF.